The rows below give T cell receptor beta chains drawn from one sample of a study of Ad26.COV2.S vaccination and SARS-CoV-2 variants. TCRdb keeps only in-frame clones here, not all; method: immunoSEQ multiplex PCR. Of about 680,000 clones listed, around 92% are singletons. Here the sequenced sample was peripheral blood, taken in a trial of Ad26.COV2.S vaccine versus placebo. These receptors came from a person between 18 and 65 years old who received the Ad26.COV2.S COVID-19 vaccine or a placebo. The CDR3 runs from the conserved cysteine through the conserved F or W. D genes are given only for firm matches. Size tells how often a clone was seen (once, few, many) or the class of an expanded clone, and some rows leave it out.

D: -
size: -
J: TRBJ2-7
length: 15
V: TRBV9
DNA: TGTGCCAGCAGCGTAGAATACGGGAGAGCCTACGAGCAGTACTTC
CDR3: CASSVEYGRAYEQYF

D: TRBD2
size: -
J: TRBJ2-7
length: 14
V: TRBV29-1
DNA: TGCAGCGTTGTTAGTGGACTAGCGGGATACGAGCAGTACTTC
CDR3: CSVVSGLAGYEQYF

D: -
size: -
J: TRBJ2-2
length: 13
V: TRBV15
DNA: TGTGCCACCGGACACGAGAACACCGGGGAGCTGTTTTTT
CDR3: CATGHENTGELFF

D: -
size: -
J: TRBJ2-7
length: 15
V: TRBV6-2/TRBV6-3
DNA: TGTGCCAGCAGTTACTCGAGGGGCAGGGGAGTCGAGCAGTACTTC
CDR3: CASSYSRGRGVEQYF

D: TRBD1
size: -
J: TRBJ1-5
length: 13
V: TRBV12-3/TRBV12-4
DNA: TGTGCCAGCAGTCCGGGACAGAATCAGCCCCAGCATTTT
CDR3: CASSPGQNQPQHF

D: TRBD1
size: -
J: TRBJ2-3
length: 13
V: TRBV24-1
DNA: TGTGCCACTCGACAGACAGGGATAGATACGCAGTATTTT
CDR3: CATRQTGIDTQYF

D: -
size: -
J: TRBJ2-2
length: 12
V: TRBV6-2/TRBV6-3
DNA: TGTGCCAGCAGTCGTGATTCCGGGGAGCTGTTTTTT
CDR3: CASSRDSGELFF

D: -
size: -
J: TRBJ1-6
length: 14
V: TRBV15
DNA: TGTGCCACCAGGGGTAGCTCCTATAATTCACCCCTCCACTTT
CDR3: CATRGSSYNSPLHF

D: -
size: -
J: TRBJ1-1
length: 13
V: TRBV29-1
DNA: TGCAGCGTCTACCGGGTTTTGAACACTGAAGCTTTCTTT
CDR3: CSVYRVLNTEAFF

D: -
size: once
J: TRBJ1-6
length: 17
V: TRBV6-2/TRBV6-3
DNA: TGTGCCAGCAGTTACCCCCGGCTGAGCTCCTATAATTCACCCCTCCACTTT
CDR3: CASSYPRLSSYNSPLHF

D: -
size: -
J: TRBJ2-3
length: 16
V: TRBV2
DNA: TGTGCCAGCAGTGACACGGTGGGGGGGCGGGGAGATACGCAGTATTTT
CDR3: CASSDTVGGRGDTQYF

D: TRBD1
size: -
J: TRBJ2-3
length: 16
V: TRBV7-8
DNA: TGTGCCAGCAGCTTAGGACAGGGTACACTGGCAGATACGCAGTATTTT
CDR3: CASSLGQGTLADTQYF

D: -
size: -
J: TRBJ1-4
length: 13
V: TRBV12-2
DNA: TGTGCCCGACGGGGACAGGCTAATGAAAAACTGTTTTTT
CDR3: CARRGQANEKLFF

D: -
size: -
J: TRBJ1-2
length: 15
V: TRBV9
DNA: TGTGCCAGCAGCGTAACAGGCGATCCTAACTATGGCTACACCTTC
CDR3: CASSVTGDPNYGYTF

D: -
size: -
J: TRBJ1-5
length: 13
V: TRBV30
DNA: TGTGCCTGGAGTGCCAGGGGTGGCCAGCCCCAGCATTTT
CDR3: CAWSARGGQPQHF

D: -
size: -
J: TRBJ2-2
length: 16
V: TRBV6-5
DNA: TGTGCCAGCAGTTACGGTCTAGCGAAGAACACCGGGGAGCTGTTTTTT
CDR3: CASSYGLAKNTGELFF

D: -
size: -
J: TRBJ2-7
length: 11
V: TRBV28
DNA: TGTGCCAGCAGTTTGAGTCGCGAGCAGTACTTC
CDR3: CASSLSREQYF

D: -
size: -
J: TRBJ2-7
length: 13
V: TRBV5-6
DNA: TGTGCCAGCAGCTCTCTAGAGTCCTACGAGCAGTACTTC
CDR3: CASSSLESYEQYF

D: -
size: -
J: TRBJ1-4
length: 15
V: TRBV3-1/TRBV3-2
DNA: TGTGCCAGCAGCCAAGATGTCAGCATAAATGAAAAACTGTTTTTT
CDR3: CASSQDVSINEKLFF

D: -
size: -
J: TRBJ1-4
length: 14
V: TRBV5-1
DNA: TGCGCCAGCAGGGAAGGGTTTACTAATGAAAAACTGTTTTTT
CDR3: CASREGFTNEKLFF